The next 15 T cell receptor beta chains were all read from a single sample in a study of cytomegalovirus exposure and HLA in healthy donors (TCRdb year 2017). Libraries were constructed by the immunoSEQ multiplex PCR assay. The multiplex PCR relied on a mix of 60 forward primers for TCR Vbeta segments and 13 reverse primers for TCR Jbeta segments. As stored in TCRdb, this immuneACCESS dataset retains in-frame rearrangements with V and J assigned. A fraction of the clones does not appear; measured against another copy, unresolved V genes explain less than half of the discrepancy, and the remainder lacks a known reason. This sample is represented by about 90,000 clones; roughly four fifths of them were singletons. The leading ten clones occupy under 5.5% of the sample. Specimen: PBMCs. The receptors here all came from a woman between 35 and 50 years old in good health and CMV-seropositive.

The chain recombines TRBV7-2 with TRBJ2-2, with TRBD2 as a possible D gene (5 bases). Germline V CDR1 and CDR2: SGHTA, FQGNSA. V lost 5 bases to trimming and J lost 3 bases, with 13 bases between them. CDR3 length equals 15 residues. The CDR3 loop reads CASSPPGLDTGELFF. The DNA of the CDR3 is TGTGCCAGCAGCCCCCCCGGACTGGACACCGGGGAGCTGTTTTTT.

The chain recombines TRBV27 with TRBJ2-1, with 10 bases fitting TRBD1. Germline loops: CDR1 MNHEY, CDR2 SMNVEV (reference sequence). This CDR3 has 15 amino acids. V lost 7 bases and J lost 4; bases outside the gene matches: 7. DNA for the CDR3: TGTGCCAGCACCGCCGGGACAGGGGTTTACAATGAGCAGTTCTTC. As protein: CASTAGTGVYNEQFF.

This clone appeared a single time. The V and J genes are TRBV7-9 and TRBJ2-3, with D possibly TRBD2 on 6 matching bases. CDR1 SEHNR and CDR2 FQNEAQ come from the germline V gene (reference sequence). Between the trimmed V and J ends, which lost 6 bases and 5 bases, there was a span of 21 bases. The CDR3 covers 16 residues. The CDR3: CASSPYLAVQGDTQYF. Here the CDR3 DNA reads TGTGCCAGCAGTCCCTATTTAGCGGTCCAGGGAGATACGCAGTATTTT.

This rearrangement joins TRBV25-1 to TRBJ2-3; TRBD2 matches 13 bases. CDR3 length: 15 amino acids. Germline V gene lookup returns CDR1 MGHDK and CDR2 SYGVNS. The junction had 4 bases not matched to a gene; V was cut back by 6 bases and J by 4 bases. In DNA, the CDR3 is TGTGCCAGCAGCCTACTAGCGGGAGGGTCAGATACGCAGTATTTT. It yields the protein CASSLLAGGSDTQYF. The entire variable domain, with the rest obtained from reference TRBV25-1 and TRBJ2-3, is as follows: EADIYQTPRYLVIGTGKKITLECSQTMGHDKMYWYQQDPGMELHLIHYSYGVNSTEKGDLSSESTVSRIRTEHFPLTLESARPSHTSQYLCASSLLAGGSDTQYFGPGTRLTVL.

This clone is a singleton in its sample. The chain employs TRBV6-5 and TRBJ2-7, with 10 positions matching TRBD2. Germline V CDR1 and CDR2: MNHEY, SVGAGI. Germline trimming cut 4 bases from V and 6 bases from J; bases unmatched to any gene: 9. The CDR3 is made up of 15 amino acids. As DNA, the CDR3 is TGTGCCAGCAGTTCTCGTCTAGCGGGAGTGCGCGAGCAGTACTTC. Encoded protein: CASSSRLAGVREQYF.

This clone was recorded a few times. J is TRBJ2-7 and V is TRBV4-2, with TRBD2 matching 13 bases. Germline CDR1 and CDR2: LGHNA and YNFKEQ. The CDR3 runs to 18 residues. Trimming at V came to 1 base and at J to 0 bases, leaving 6 bases not matched to a gene. The CDR3 region is CASSQVTSGRDSSYEQYF. CDR3 DNA: TGTGCCAGCAGCCAAGTAACTAGCGGGAGGGATAGCTCCTACGAGCAGTACTTC.

This chain links TRBV2 with TRBJ1-5; 11 bases are shared with TRBD1. The CDR3 loop spans 15 amino acids. V lost 6 bases and J lost 5; bases outside the gene matches: 6. Looked up from germline, CDR1 is SNHLY and CDR2 is FYNNEI. The CDR3 here is CASRGTGGMDQPQHF. CDR3 DNA sequence: TGTGCCAGCAGGGGGACAGGGGGTATGGATCAGCCCCAGCATTTT.

The chain joins TRBV28 to TRBJ1-2; 8 positions match TRBD1. Germline trimming cut 8 bases from V and 4 bases from J; bases unmatched to any gene: 18. The germline V gene has CDR1 MDHEN and CDR2 SYDVKM. The CDR3 runs 17 residues. The CDR3 nucleotides read TGTGCCAGCGGCTCGACGGGCGACAGGGGACACCTCTATGGCTACACCTTC. It is translated as CASGSTGDRGHLYGYTF.

The chain is built from TRBV27 and TRBJ2-2, with unresolved D. V gave up 6 bases and J gave up 3 bases, with 17 bases separating them. This CDR3 region has 16 residues. Germline CDR1 MNHEY, CDR2 SMNVEV (reference sequence). The CDR3 nucleotides are TGTGCCAGCAGCCGCGACTCCGCTCCCCACACCGGGGAGCTGTTTTTT. Its protein is CASSRDSAPHTGELFF.

The rearrangement links TRBV7-2 to TRBJ2-1; 7 nucleotides match TRBD1. The J segment lost 3 bases and the V segment lost 0 bases, leaving 5 bases of the junction unmatched. The CDR3 length is 16 residues. Looked up from germline, CDR1 is SGHTA and CDR2 is FQGNSA. CDR3 residues: CASSLAGTGVYNEQFF. The CDR3 nucleotides read TGTGCCAGCAGCTTAGCAGGAACAGGGGTCTACAATGAGCAGTTCTTC.

The chain couples TRBV5-1 to TRBJ2-1, with D possibly TRBD1 on 5 matching bases. Trimming cost V 0 bases and J 8 bases, with 12 bases left between them. Germline loops: CDR1 SGHRS, CDR2 YFSETQ. The CDR3 runs to 14 residues. CDR3 bases: TGCGCCAGCAGCTTGGCGCAGGGCTTCTATGAGCAGTTCTTC. Translating gives CASSLAQGFYEQFF.

A note on this clone: A read error may produce the germline difference seen at one junction end. The chain carries TRBV9 and TRBJ2-7; possibly TRBD2 for D (6 bases). The CDR3 length is 13 residues. The germline gives CDR1 SGDLS, CDR2 YYNGEE. The CDR3 reads CVSSVGTSGEQYF. CDR3 nucleotides: TGTGTCAGCAGCGTCGGGACTTCTGGCGAGCAGTACTTC.

The gene calls are TRBV2 and TRBJ1-5, with D possibly matching TRBD1 (6 bases). V lost 4 bases and J 11 bases, leaving 21 bases between the germline ends. CDR1 is SNHLY and CDR2 is FYNNEI in the germline V gene. The CDR3 contains 15 residues. CDR3 residues: CASSGTDPISSAQHF. DNA of the CDR3: TGTGCCAGCAGTGGGACAGATCCAATATCTTCGGCCCAGCATTTT.

This chain connects TRBV2 to TRBJ2-3; weak D call: TRBD1 (5 bases). The germline V gene has CDR1 SNHLY and CDR2 FYNNEI. The CDR3 length is 14 residues. The V gene lost 5 bases and the J gene lost 8 bases, with 17 bases spanning the gap. CDR3 loop: CASSLWQGSGTQYF. The CDR3 DNA sequence: TGTGCCAGCAGTCTGTGGCAGGGATCAGGTACGCAGTATTTT.

The gene calls are TRBV9 and TRBJ1-3, with D possibly being TRBD1 (6 bases). V was pared by 4 bases and J by 4 bases, with 18 bases between. The CDR3 spans 16 residues. Germline assignment: CDR1 SGDLS and CDR2 YYNGEE. CDR3 protein: CASSPGHAGAGNTIYF. The DNA of the CDR3 is TGTGCCAGCAGCCCGGGACATGCGGGAGCAGGAAACACCATATATTTT.